This T cell receptor (beta chain) was documented in a study of T cell repertoires in cytomegalovirus infection. About the research overall: Well-studied HLA-B-restricted epitopes and recently identified HLA-C-restricted epitopes of CMV were both used in the study. Matching HLA type and CMV infection were both indicated by public TCR beta signatures. Study-level points and caveats: Summed frequency of public TCR beta families distinguished CMV carriers with the relevant HLA.

V was clipped by 9 bases and J by 4 bases; unmatched bases: 8. There are 13 residues in the CDR3. The V gene's germline CDR1 is KGHDR and CDR2 SFDVKD. One entry per CDR3 protein results from TCRdb running MiXCR on the reads. The sample records about 310,000 distinct CDR3 sequences, 20% to 30% being singletons. Details on this clonotype: No antigen is known for it.

This sequence originates from a human donor in good health (CMV status not recorded). Some clones in this sample may be carry-over from other donors' samples. The sample in question was cultured PBMCs, obtained from culture after CMV antigen stimulation. The gene calls are TRBV24-1 and TRBJ2-7; 7 nucleotides match TRBD1. CDR3 sequence reads: CATVRQGLYEQYF. The CDR3 nucleotides read TGTGCCACCGTGAGACAGGGCCTTTACGAGCAGTACTTC.